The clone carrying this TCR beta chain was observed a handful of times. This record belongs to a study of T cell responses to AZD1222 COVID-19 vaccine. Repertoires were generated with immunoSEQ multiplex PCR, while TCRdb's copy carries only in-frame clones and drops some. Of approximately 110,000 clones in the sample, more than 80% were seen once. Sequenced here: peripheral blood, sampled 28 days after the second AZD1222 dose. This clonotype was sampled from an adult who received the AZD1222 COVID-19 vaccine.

CDR3 in DNA: TGTGCCAGTAGTATGAGCGAGAACACTGAAGCTTTCTTT. The encoded protein is CASSMSENTEAFF. V and J are TRBV19 and TRBJ1-1; D is uncertain. The CDR3 runs 13 residues. Germline V gene data show CDR1 as LNHDA and CDR2 as SQIVND (reference sequence). V lost 3 bases and J 1 base, leaving 6 bases between the germline ends.